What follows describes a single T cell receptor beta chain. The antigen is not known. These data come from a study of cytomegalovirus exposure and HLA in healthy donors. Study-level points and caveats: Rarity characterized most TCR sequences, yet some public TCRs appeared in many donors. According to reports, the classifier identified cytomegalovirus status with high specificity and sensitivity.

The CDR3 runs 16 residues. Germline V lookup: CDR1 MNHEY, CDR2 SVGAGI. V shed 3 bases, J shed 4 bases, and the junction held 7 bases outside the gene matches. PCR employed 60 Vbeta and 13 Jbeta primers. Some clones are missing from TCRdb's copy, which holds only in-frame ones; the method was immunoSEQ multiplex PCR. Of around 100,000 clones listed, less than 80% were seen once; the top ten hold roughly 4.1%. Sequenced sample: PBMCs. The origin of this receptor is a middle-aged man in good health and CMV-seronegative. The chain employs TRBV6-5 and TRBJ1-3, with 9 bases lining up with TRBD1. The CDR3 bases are TGTGCCAGCAGTTATGGGGGACAGGGAACGGGAAACACCATATATTTT. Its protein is CASSYGGQGTGNTIYF.